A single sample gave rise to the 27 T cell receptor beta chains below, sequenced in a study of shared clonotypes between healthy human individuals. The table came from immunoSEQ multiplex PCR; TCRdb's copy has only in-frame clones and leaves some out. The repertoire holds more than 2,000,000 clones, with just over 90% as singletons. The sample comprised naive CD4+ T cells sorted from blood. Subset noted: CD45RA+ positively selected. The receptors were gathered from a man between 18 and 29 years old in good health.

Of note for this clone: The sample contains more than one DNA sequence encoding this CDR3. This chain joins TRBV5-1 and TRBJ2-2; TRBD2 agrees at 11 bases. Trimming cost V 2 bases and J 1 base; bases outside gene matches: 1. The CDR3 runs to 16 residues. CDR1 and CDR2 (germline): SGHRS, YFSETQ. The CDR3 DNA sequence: TGCGCCAGCAGCTTAGGACTAGCGGGGAACACCGGGGAGCTGTTTTTT. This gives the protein CASSLGLAGNTGELFF.

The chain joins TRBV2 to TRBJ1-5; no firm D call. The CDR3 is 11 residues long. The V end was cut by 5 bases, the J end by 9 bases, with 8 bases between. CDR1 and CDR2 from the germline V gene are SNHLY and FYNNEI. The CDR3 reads CASSRGWPQHF. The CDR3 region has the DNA TGTGCCAGCAGTCGCGGGTGGCCCCAGCATTTT.

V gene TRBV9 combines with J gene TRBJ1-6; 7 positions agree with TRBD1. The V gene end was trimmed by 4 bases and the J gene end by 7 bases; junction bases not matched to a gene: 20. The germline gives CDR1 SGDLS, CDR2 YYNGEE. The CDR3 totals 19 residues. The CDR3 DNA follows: TGTGCCAGCAGCCCCGTGGAGGCAGGGGGTCTAATCAGGAATTCACCCCTCCACTTT. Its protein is CASSPVEAGGLIRNSPLHF. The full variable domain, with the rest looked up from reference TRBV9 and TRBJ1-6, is DSGVTQTPKHLITATGQRVTLRCSPRSGDLSVYWYQQSLDQGLQFLIQYYNGEERAKGNILERFSAQQFPDLHSELNLSSLELGDSALYFCASSPVEAGGLIRNSPLHFGNGTRLTVT.

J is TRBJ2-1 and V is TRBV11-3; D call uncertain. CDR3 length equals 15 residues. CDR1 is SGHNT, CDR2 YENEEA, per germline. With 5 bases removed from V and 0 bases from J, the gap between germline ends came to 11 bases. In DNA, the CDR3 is TGTGCCAGCAGCCAAACAGCTATCTCCTACAATGAGCAGTTCTTC. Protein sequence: CASSQTAISYNEQFF.

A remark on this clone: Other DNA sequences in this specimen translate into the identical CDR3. CDR3 DNA sequence: TGTGCCAGCAGTTTAGGTACAGGGGGAAATTCACCCCTCCACTTT. It encodes CASSLGTGGNSPLHF. The chain joins TRBV28 to TRBJ1-6, with 8 positions matching TRBD1. Per the germline V gene, CDR1 is MDHEN and CDR2 is SYDVKM. V was clipped by 2 bases and J by 7 bases; unmatched bases: 4. This CDR3 comprises 15 residues.

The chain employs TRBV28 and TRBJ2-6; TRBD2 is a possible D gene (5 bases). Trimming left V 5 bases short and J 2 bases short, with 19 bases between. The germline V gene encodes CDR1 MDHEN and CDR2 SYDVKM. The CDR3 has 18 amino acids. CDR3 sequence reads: CASSPSRLRLTGANVLTF. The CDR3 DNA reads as TGTGCCAGCAGTCCTTCGCGACTACGCCTGACTGGGGCCAACGTCCTGACTTTC. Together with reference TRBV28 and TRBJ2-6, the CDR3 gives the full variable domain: DVKVTQSSRYLVKRTGEKVFLECVQDMDHENMFWYRQDPGLGLRLIYFSYDVKMKEKGDIPEGYSVSREKKERFSLILESASTNQTSMYLCASSPSRLRLTGANVLTFGAGSRLTVL.

DNA for the CDR3: TGTGCCAGCAGCCTCCGGACAGGGCTAAGAGGCTACACCTTC. It yields the protein CASSLRTGLRGYTF. The chain joins TRBV11-2 to TRBJ1-2, with 8 bases aligning to TRBD1. With V trimmed by 5 bases and J by 8 bases, 10 bases remained unmatched. The germline gives CDR1 SGHAT, CDR2 FQNNGV. The CDR3 loop spans 14 amino acids.

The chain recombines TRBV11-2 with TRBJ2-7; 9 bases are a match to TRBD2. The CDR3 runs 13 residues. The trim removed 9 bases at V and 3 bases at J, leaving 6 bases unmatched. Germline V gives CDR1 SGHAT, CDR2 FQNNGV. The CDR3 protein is CASNRAGGYEQYF. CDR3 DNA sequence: TGTGCCAGTAATCGAGCGGGAGGCTACGAGCAGTACTTC.

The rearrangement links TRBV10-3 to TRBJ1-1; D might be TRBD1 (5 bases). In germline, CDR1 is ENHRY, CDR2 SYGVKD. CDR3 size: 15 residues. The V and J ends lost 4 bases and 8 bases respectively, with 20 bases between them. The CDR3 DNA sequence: TGTGCCATCAGTGCCCGACAGATCCCGGGGTTGGAAGCTTTCTTT. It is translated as CAISARQIPGLEAFF.

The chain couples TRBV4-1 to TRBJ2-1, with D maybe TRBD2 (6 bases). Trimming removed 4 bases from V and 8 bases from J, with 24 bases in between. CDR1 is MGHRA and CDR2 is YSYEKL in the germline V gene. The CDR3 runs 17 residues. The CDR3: CASSRPDGVRDQYEQFF. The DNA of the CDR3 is TGCGCCAGCAGCCGTCCAGATGGTGTGCGGGATCAGTATGAGCAGTTCTTC.

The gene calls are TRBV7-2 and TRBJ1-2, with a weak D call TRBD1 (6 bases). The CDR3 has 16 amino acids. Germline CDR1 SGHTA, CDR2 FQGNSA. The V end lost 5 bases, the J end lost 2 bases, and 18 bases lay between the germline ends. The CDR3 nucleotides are TGTGCCAGCAGCCTCTATAAAAGGACAGAGAACTATGGCTACACCTTC. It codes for CASSLYKRTENYGYTF.

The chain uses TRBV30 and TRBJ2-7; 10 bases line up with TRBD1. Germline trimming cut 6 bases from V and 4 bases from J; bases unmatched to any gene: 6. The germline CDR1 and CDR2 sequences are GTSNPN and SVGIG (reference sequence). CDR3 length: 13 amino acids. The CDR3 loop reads CACMTGGKYEQYF. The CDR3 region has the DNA TGTGCCTGTATGACAGGGGGCAAGTACGAGCAGTACTTC.

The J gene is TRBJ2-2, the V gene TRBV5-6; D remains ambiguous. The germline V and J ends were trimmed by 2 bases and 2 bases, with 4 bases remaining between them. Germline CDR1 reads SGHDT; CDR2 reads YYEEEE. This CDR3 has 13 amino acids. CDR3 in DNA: TGTGCCAGCAGCTTATATAACACCGGGGAGCTGTTTTTT. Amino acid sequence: CASSLYNTGELFF. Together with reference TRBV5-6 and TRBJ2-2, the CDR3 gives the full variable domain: DAGVTQSPTHLIKTRGQQVTLRCSPKSGHDTVSWYQQALGQGPQFIFQYYEEEERQRGNFPDRFSGHQFPNYSSELNVNALLLGDSALYLCASSLYNTGELFFGEGSRLTVL.

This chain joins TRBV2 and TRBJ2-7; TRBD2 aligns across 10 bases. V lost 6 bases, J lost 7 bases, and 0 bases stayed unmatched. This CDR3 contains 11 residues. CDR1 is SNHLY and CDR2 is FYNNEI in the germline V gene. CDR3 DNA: TGTGCCAGCAGACTAGCGGGAGAGCAGTACTTC. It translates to CASRLAGEQYF.

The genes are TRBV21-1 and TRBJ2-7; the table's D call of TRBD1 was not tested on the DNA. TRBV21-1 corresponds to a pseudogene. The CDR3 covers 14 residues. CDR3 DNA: TGTGCCCGACAAGGGGACAGGGCTTCCTACGAGCAGTACTTC. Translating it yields CARQGDRASYEQYF.

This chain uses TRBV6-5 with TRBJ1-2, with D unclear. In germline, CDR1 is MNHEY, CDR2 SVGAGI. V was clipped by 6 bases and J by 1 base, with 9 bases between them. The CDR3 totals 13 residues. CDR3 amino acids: CASRPTYNYGYTF. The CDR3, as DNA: TGTGCCAGCAGACCGACATATAACTATGGCTACACCTTC.

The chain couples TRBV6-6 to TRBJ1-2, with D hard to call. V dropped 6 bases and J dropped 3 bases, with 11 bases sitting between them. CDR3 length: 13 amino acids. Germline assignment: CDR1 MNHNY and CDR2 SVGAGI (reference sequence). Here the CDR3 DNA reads TGTGCCAGCAGACTCGGGCAGGACTATGGCTACACCTTC. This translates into CASRLGQDYGYTF.

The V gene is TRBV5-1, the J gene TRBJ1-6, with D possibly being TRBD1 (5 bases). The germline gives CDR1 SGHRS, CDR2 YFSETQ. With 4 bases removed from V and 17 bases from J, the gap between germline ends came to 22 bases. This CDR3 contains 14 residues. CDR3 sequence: CASSQDPKGPTIHF. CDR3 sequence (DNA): TGCGCCAGCAGCCAAGACCCTAAGGGACCGACTATCCACTTT.

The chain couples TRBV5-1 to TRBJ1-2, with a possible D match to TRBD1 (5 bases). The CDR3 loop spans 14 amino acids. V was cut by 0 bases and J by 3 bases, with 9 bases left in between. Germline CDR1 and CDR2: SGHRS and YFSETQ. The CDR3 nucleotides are TGCGCCAGCAGCTTGGTCGGGACGGACTATGGCTACACCTTC. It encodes CASSLVGTDYGYTF.

The CDR3 is CASSFGQGGNQPQHF. The CDR3 coding sequence is TGTGCCAGCAGTTTCGGACAGGGTGGCAATCAGCCCCAGCATTTT. The chain carries TRBV28 and TRBJ1-5; TRBD1 agrees at 8 bases. V was pared by 3 bases and J by 2 bases, with 3 bases of the junction left unmatched. Germline V gene sequence: CDR1 MDHEN, CDR2 SYDVKM. The CDR3 has 15 amino acids.

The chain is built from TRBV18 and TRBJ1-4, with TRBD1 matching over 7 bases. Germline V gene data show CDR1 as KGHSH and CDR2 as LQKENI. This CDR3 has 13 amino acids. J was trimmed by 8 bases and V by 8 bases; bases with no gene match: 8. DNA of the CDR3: TGTGCCAGCGCTGACGGCAGGGGGGAAAAACTGTTTTTT. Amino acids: CASADGRGEKLFF.

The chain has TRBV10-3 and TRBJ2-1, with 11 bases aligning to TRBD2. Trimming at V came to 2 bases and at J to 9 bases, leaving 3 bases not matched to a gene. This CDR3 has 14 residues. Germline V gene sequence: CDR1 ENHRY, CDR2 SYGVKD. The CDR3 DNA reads TGTGCCATCAGTGAGACTAGCGGGAGAGGTGAGCAGTTCTTC. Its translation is CAISETSGRGEQFF.

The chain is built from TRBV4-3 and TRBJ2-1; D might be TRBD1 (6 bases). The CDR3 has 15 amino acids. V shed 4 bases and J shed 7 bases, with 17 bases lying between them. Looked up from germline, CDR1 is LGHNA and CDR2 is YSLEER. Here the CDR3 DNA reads TGCGCCAGCAGCCGGAGGACCCAGGGGTCAAATGAGCAGTTCTTC. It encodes CASSRRTQGSNEQFF.

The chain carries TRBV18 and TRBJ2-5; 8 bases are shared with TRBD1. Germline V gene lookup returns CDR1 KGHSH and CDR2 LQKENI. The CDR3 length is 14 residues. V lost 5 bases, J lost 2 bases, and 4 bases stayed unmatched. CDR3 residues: CASSEYRGQETQYF. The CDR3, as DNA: TGTGCCAGCTCAGAATACAGGGGGCAAGAGACCCAGTACTTC.

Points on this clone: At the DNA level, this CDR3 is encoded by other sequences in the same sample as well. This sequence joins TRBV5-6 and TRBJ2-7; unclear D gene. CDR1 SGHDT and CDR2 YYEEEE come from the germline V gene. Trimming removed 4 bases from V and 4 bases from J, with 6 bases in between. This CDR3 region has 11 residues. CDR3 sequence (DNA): TGTGCCAGCAGCCTGAATTACGAGCAGTACTTC. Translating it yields CASSLNYEQYF.

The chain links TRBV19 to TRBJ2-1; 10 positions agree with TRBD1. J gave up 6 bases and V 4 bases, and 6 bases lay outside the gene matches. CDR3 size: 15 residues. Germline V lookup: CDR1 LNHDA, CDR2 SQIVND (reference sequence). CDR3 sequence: CASSTQGTGANEQFF. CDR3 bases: TGTGCCAGTAGTACACAAGGGACAGGGGCCAATGAGCAGTTCTTC.

CDR3: CAINDETRRGSIEQFF. In DNA form, the CDR3 reads TGTGCCATCAATGACGAGACTAGAAGAGGCAGTATTGAGCAGTTCTTC. The genes are TRBV10-3 and TRBJ2-1, with TRBD2 as a possible D gene (6 bases). Trimming took 7 bases from V and 9 from J, leaving 25 bases between them. Germline values: CDR1 ENHRY, CDR2 SYGVKD. CDR3 size: 16 residues.